Presented here are 29 T cell receptor beta chains from one specimen sequenced in a study of cytomegalovirus exposure and HLA in healthy donors. PCR amplification relied on 60 Vbeta primers (plus 13 Jbeta primers). Here immunoSEQ multiplex PCR was the method, and the copy in TCRdb shows in-frame clones only, minus some. Of more than 80,000 clones listed, roughly 76% are singletons. Specimen: PBMCs. These receptors all stem from a human donor in good health.

The chain recombines TRBV10-1 with TRBJ2-3, with D possibly being TRBD1 (5 bases). CDR3 size: 13 residues. Per germline, CDR1 WNHNN and CDR2 SYGVQD (reference sequence). With 6 bases removed from V and 5 bases from J, the gap between germline ends came to 12 bases. Here the CDR3 reads CASREQGRDTQYF. In DNA form, the CDR3 reads TGCGCCAGCAGAGAGCAGGGTCGAGATACGCAGTATTTT.

The CDR3 region has the DNA TGTGCCAGCATCGGAGGCACAGCCGACACCGGGGAGCTGTTTTTT. It yields the protein CASIGGTADTGELFF. The chain couples TRBV2 to TRBJ2-2; a weak D match, TRBD2 (5 bases). V gave up 7 bases and J gave up 3 bases, with 15 bases separating them. Germline V gene data show CDR1 as SNHLY and CDR2 as FYNNEI. The CDR3 sequence is 15 residues long.

The V and J genes are TRBV5-1 and TRBJ1-2, with TRBD1 matching 8 bases. The CDR3 consists of 16 residues. Per germline, CDR1 SGHRS and CDR2 YFSETQ. V lost 4 bases and J lost 7; bases outside the gene matches: 15. CDR3 residues: CASSRDRSQGRAGYTF. DNA for the CDR3: TGCGCCAGCAGCAGGGACAGGAGCCAAGGAAGGGCTGGCTACACCTTC. The whole variable domain, remainder taken from reference TRBV5-1 and TRBJ1-2, is KAGVTQTPRYLIKTRGQQVTLSCSPISGHRSVSWYQQTPGQGLQFLFEYFSETQRNKGNFPGRFSGRQFSNSRSEMNVSTLELGDSALYLCASSRDRSQGRAGYTFGSGTRLTVV.

V gene TRBV6-5 combines with J gene TRBJ2-7, with D possibly being TRBD2 (6 bases). V gave up 1 base and J gave up 3 bases, with 10 bases separating them. Germline CDR1 is MNHEY and CDR2 is SVGAGI. The CDR3 length is 14 residues. The CDR3 sequence is CASSYWSSGYEQYF. DNA for the CDR3: TGTGCCAGCAGTTACTGGAGTAGCGGCTACGAGCAGTACTTC.

This sequence joins TRBV18 and TRBJ1-2; D is undetermined. The germline V gene encodes CDR1 KGHSH and CDR2 LQKENI. V lost 6 bases, J lost 6 bases, and 17 bases lay in between. There are 14 residues in the CDR3. The CDR3 is CASSQDHSQDGYTF. As DNA, the CDR3 is TGTGCCAGCTCCCAGGATCACTCCCAGGATGGCTACACCTTC.

The CDR3 here is CASSFSGGGQPQHF. DNA for the CDR3: TGTGCCAGCAGCTTTTCAGGGGGCGGTCAGCCCCAGCATTTT. V gene TRBV7-9 combines with J gene TRBJ1-5, with 8 positions matching TRBD1. V lost 3 bases to trimming and J lost 6 bases; unmatched junction nucleotides: 4. This CDR3 has 14 amino acids. In germline, CDR1 is SEHNR, CDR2 FQNEAQ (reference sequence).

The chain is built from TRBV5-6 and TRBJ2-5; a possible D gene is TRBD2 (7 bases). Matching the DNA end better, TRBJ2-7 makes the J call doubtful. This CDR3 comprises 16 residues. Germline CDR1 is SGHDT and CDR2 is YYEEEE. The CDR3 here is CASSLTGGLDYYEQYF. The CDR3 DNA is TGTGCCAGCAGCTTGACGGGGGGCCTTGACTACTACGAGCAGTACTTC.

This clone has a handful of counts. V usage is TRBV5-8 and J usage is TRBJ1-5; TRBD1 matches at 10 bases. V trimming: 7 bases; J trimming: 6 bases; junction bases outside the gene matches: 7. The CDR3 covers 14 residues. Germline CDR1 and CDR2: SGHTS and YDEGEE. The CDR3 sequence: CASLDRGRGQPQHF. CDR3 DNA: TGTGCCAGCCTAGACAGGGGGCGAGGTCAGCCCCAGCATTTT. Drawing the rest from reference TRBV5-8 and TRBJ1-5, the complete variable domain is EAGVTQSPTHLIKTRGQQATLRCSPISGHTSVYWYQQALGLGLQFLLWYDEGEERNRGNFPPRFSGRQFPNYSSELNVNALELEDSALYLCASLDRGRGQPQHFGDGTRLSIL.

The chain combines TRBV6-5 with TRBJ2-7; 7 bases match TRBD1. Germline V CDR1 and CDR2: MNHEY, SVGAGI. CDR3 length equals 13 residues. V lost 2 bases and J lost 6; bases outside the gene matches: 4. DNA for the CDR3: TGTGCCAGCAGTTACGGGACAGTGGCCGAGCAGTACTTC. Protein product: CASSYGTVAEQYF.

J is TRBJ2-2 and V is TRBV9; 8 bases align to TRBD1. The CDR3 loop spans 15 amino acids. V was pared by 4 bases and J by 4 bases, with 6 bases of the junction left unmatched. From germline, CDR1 is SGDLS and CDR2 YYNGEE. CDR3 coding DNA: TGTGCCAGCAGCTCCCAGGGGGCGTTCACCGGGGAGCTGTTTTTT. This gives the protein CASSSQGAFTGELFF. The full variable domain, its missing parts supplied by reference TRBV9 and TRBJ2-2, is DSGVTQTPKHLITATGQRVTLRCSPRSGDLSVYWYQQSLDQGLQFLIQYYNGEERAKGNILERFSAQQFPDLHSELNLSSLELGDSALYFCASSSQGAFTGELFFGEGSRLTVL.

This CDR3 is CASSERTGNQPQHF. The CDR3 DNA follows: TGTGCCAGCAGTGAAAGGACAGGGAATCAGCCCCAGCATTTT. The chain uses TRBV2 and TRBJ1-5, with TRBD1 matching 8 bases. V dropped 2 bases and J dropped 4; count of bases not matched to a gene: 1. The CDR3 runs to 14 residues. Germline V lookup: CDR1 SNHLY, CDR2 FYNNEI. Full variable domain (remainder filled in from reference TRBV2 and TRBJ1-5): EPEVTQTPSHQVTQMGQEVILRCVPISNHLYFYWYRQILGQKVEFLVSFYNNEISEKSEIFDDQFSVERPDGSNFTLKIRSTKLEDSAMYFCASSERTGNQPQHFGDGTRLSIL.

This clone was counted between two and nine times. The chain employs TRBV29-1 and TRBJ1-1; TRBD1 is a possible D gene (5 bases). The CDR3 extends over 14 amino acids. Germline CDR1 SQVTM, CDR2 ANQGSEA. The V gene lost 3 bases and the J gene lost 0 bases, with 11 bases spanning the gap. Here the CDR3 reads CSVDVDSLNTEAFF. Here the CDR3 DNA reads TGCAGCGTTGACGTTGACAGCTTGAACACTGAAGCTTTCTTT.

This chain connects TRBV19 to TRBJ1-2; 7 nucleotides match TRBD1. The J segment lost 2 bases and the V segment lost 4 bases, leaving 7 bases of the junction unmatched. The CDR3 has 15 residues. CDR1 is LNHDA and CDR2 is SQIVND in the germline V gene (reference sequence). The DNA of the CDR3 is TGTGCCAGTAGTACAGTAGTCAGGGGGAACTATGGCTACACCTTC. It yields the protein CASSTVVRGNYGYTF.

The chain carries TRBV10-3 and TRBJ1-2; D is possibly TRBD1 (5 bases). This CDR3 spans 17 amino acids. V was shortened by 4 bases and J by 8 bases, with 26 bases between the two germline ends. Germline assignment: CDR1 ENHRY and CDR2 SYGVKD. CDR3 bases: TGTGCCATCAGTGTGGACTTGGGATGGCAGGGAGGGGTAGGCTACACCTTC. This gives the protein CAISVDLGWQGGVGYTF.

The V and J genes are TRBV7-6 and TRBJ2-7; 13 bases are a match to TRBD2. CDR3 size: 15 residues. V was pared by 1 base and J by 7 bases, with 4 bases of the junction left unmatched. Germline V gene data show CDR1 as SGHVS and CDR2 as FNYEAQ. This chain's CDR3 is CASSLGTSGSREQYF. CDR3 DNA sequence: TGTGCCAGCAGCTTAGGGACTAGCGGGAGTCGGGAGCAGTACTTC.

The J gene is TRBJ2-1, the V gene TRBV2; 10 nucleotides line up with TRBD2. With V trimmed by 2 bases and J by 6 bases, 7 bases remained unmatched. CDR1 and CDR2 (germline): SNHLY, FYNNEI. The CDR3 has 16 amino acids. The DNA of the CDR3 is TGTGCCAGCAGTGAAACATCAGCGGGGGGGCTCAATGAGCAGTTCTTC. Protein product: CASSETSAGGLNEQFF. The whole variable domain, filled in from reference TRBV2 and TRBJ2-1, reads EPEVTQTPSHQVTQMGQEVILRCVPISNHLYFYWYRQILGQKVEFLVSFYNNEISEKSEIFDDQFSVERPDGSNFTLKIRSTKLEDSAMYFCASSETSAGGLNEQFFGPGTRLTVL.

In DNA, the CDR3 is TGTGCCAGCAGCTTAGAGATCGGGGGGGCGGGAAGGTTCTACGAGCAGTACTTC. Translated, it gives CASSLEIGGAGRFYEQYF. This chain uses TRBV11-2 with TRBJ2-7; 8 bases are shared with TRBD2. J was trimmed by 3 bases and V by 0 bases; bases with no gene match: 13. Germline V gene data show CDR1 as SGHAT and CDR2 as FQNNGV. The CDR3 has 18 amino acids.

This chain joins TRBV19 and TRBJ2-1; D gene unclear. Trimming shortened V by 1 base and J by 4 bases, and 8 bases separated the two germline ends. The CDR3 runs to 14 residues. Germline CDR1 reads LNHDA; CDR2 reads SQIVND (reference sequence). The CDR3 here is CASSIARGYNEQFF. The CDR3 bases are TGTGCCAGTAGTATAGCTCGCGGATACAATGAGCAGTTCTTC.

The chain employs TRBV19 and TRBJ2-7; tentative D call: TRBD2 (6 bases). The germline V gene encodes CDR1 LNHDA and CDR2 SQIVND (reference sequence). CDR3 length: 15 residues. V lost 3 bases and J 2 bases, leaving 14 bases between the germline ends. The CDR3 DNA is TGTGCCAGTAGTATTGGAGGGAGGCCTCCCTACGAGCAGTACTTC. This codes for CASSIGGRPPYEQYF.

V gene TRBV5-6 combines with J gene TRBJ2-7, with a weak D call TRBD2 (7 bases). Germline CDR1 reads SGHDT; CDR2 reads YYEEEE. The CDR3 covers 16 residues. V gave up 2 bases and J gave up 2 bases, with 17 bases separating them. CDR3 coding DNA: TGTGCCAGCAGCTTTGGGGGGGCTAGTAGTGCCTACGAGCAGTACTTC. Translation: CASSFGGASSAYEQYF.

The chain couples TRBV7-9 to TRBJ1-1; tentative D call: TRBD1 (5 bases). V was clipped by 6 bases and J by 1 base, with 15 bases between them. Looked up from germline, CDR1 is SEHNR and CDR2 is FQNEAQ (reference sequence). The CDR3 contains 15 residues. The CDR3 loop is CASRQPGHKNTEAFF. In nucleotides, the CDR3 is TGTGCCAGCAGACAACCAGGACATAAGAACACTGAAGCTTTCTTT. Full variable domain (remainder filled in from reference TRBV7-9 and TRBJ1-1): DTGVSQNPRHKITKRGQNVTFRCDPISEHNRLYWYRQTLGQGPEFLTYFQNEAQLEKSRLLSDRFSAERPKGSFSTLEIQRTEQGDSAMYLCASRQPGHKNTEAFFGQGTRLTVV.

This clone was observed a handful of times. Other DNA sequences in this specimen translate into the identical CDR3. The chain uses TRBV27 and TRBJ1-1; the D gene is possibly TRBD1 (6 bases). Trimming took off 3 bases at V and 1 base at J, with 9 bases between the two ends. Germline loops: CDR1 MNHEY, CDR2 SMNVEV (reference sequence). The CDR3 contains 14 residues. CDR3 in amino acids: CASSLGGANTEAFF. CDR3 coding DNA: TGTGCCAGCAGTTTGGGGGGGGCGAACACTGAAGCTTTCTTT.

This chain uses TRBV29-1 with TRBJ1-1, with D possibly being TRBD1 (6 bases). The length of the CDR3 is 14 residues. Looked up from germline, CDR1 is SQVTM and CDR2 is ANQGSEA. Trimming took 4 bases from V and 5 from J, leaving 17 bases between them. DNA of the CDR3: TGCAGCGTTGCGTCTCGGGGGGCGATAACTGAAGCTTTCTTT. Its protein is CSVASRGAITEAFF.

This sequence joins TRBV6-6 and TRBJ1-5; D is unclear. The CDR3 spans 13 residues. Trimming left V 5 bases short and J 1 base short, with 6 bases between. Germline CDR1 reads MNHNY; CDR2 reads SVGAGI (reference sequence). CDR3 in DNA: TGTGCCAGCAGTCCCGGGAGCAATCAGCCCCAGCATTTT. Amino acids: CASSPGSNQPQHF.

The chain joins TRBV27 to TRBJ1-1; TRBD1 is a possible D gene (6 bases). CDR3 length: 13 amino acids. Germline CDR1 is MNHEY and CDR2 is SMNVEV (reference sequence). V dropped 7 bases and J dropped 5 bases, with 14 bases sitting between them. DNA for the CDR3: TGTGCCAGCATAGGGGGACGGAGGACTGAAGCTTTCTTT. It yields the protein CASIGGRRTEAFF.

This clone has just a few counts. The identical CDR3 is also encoded by other nucleotide sequences in the sample. The chain has TRBV14 and TRBJ2-1; 9 bases fit TRBD2. Trimming cost V 1 base and J 9 bases; bases outside gene matches: 7. The CDR3 has 15 residues. Germline V gives CDR1 SGHDN, CDR2 FVKESK. The CDR3 sequence is CASSQAAGGPVEQFF. Here the CDR3 DNA reads TGTGCCAGCAGCCAAGCCGCGGGGGGGCCCGTTGAGCAGTTCTTC.

This chain connects TRBV5-6 to TRBJ1-3; D not resolved. The CDR3 extends over 13 amino acids. Germline-derived CDR1 and CDR2 are SGHDT and YYEEEE. Trimming pared 1 base from V and 9 bases from J, leaving 11 bases between. Here the CDR3 DNA reads TGTGCCAGCAGCTTGAGGGCCGGAGGCACCATATATTTT. This codes for CASSLRAGGTIYF. Variable domain in full (rest from reference TRBV5-6 and TRBJ1-3): DAGVTQSPTHLIKTRGQQVTLRCSPKSGHDTVSWYQQALGQGPQFIFQYYEEEERQRGNFPDRFSGHQFPNYSSELNVNALLLGDSALYLCASSLRAGGTIYFGEGSWLTVV.

The CDR3 region has the DNA TGCGCCAGCAGCTCAACAGGGCTGTTCCCCTCCTACGAGCAGTACTTC. This gives the protein CASSSTGLFPSYEQYF. This chain connects TRBV5-1 to TRBJ2-7; tentative D call: TRBD1 (6 bases). This CDR3 is built from 16 residues. Per germline, CDR1 SGHRS and CDR2 YFSETQ. V was shortened by 3 bases and J by 0 bases, with 16 bases between the two germline ends.

As DNA, the CDR3 is TGTGCCAGCAGTGTGACAGGGGAGTACGGTCAGCCCCAGCATTTT. Translation gives CASSVTGEYGQPQHF. The V and J genes are TRBV6-1 and TRBJ1-5; TRBD1 matches at 8 bases. In germline, CDR1 is MNHNS, CDR2 SASEGT. The V segment lost 4 bases and the J segment 6 bases; nucleotides outside the gene matches: 8. The CDR3 covers 15 residues.